This T cell receptor beta chain was profiled in a study of cytomegalovirus exposure and HLA in healthy donors. This PCR relied on a set of 60 Vbeta primers and 13 Jbeta primers. Repertoires were generated with immunoSEQ multiplex PCR, while TCRdb's copy carries only in-frame clones and drops some. This table has 150,000 to 180,000 clones, around 74% appearing once. The V gene end was trimmed by 1 base and the J gene end by 4 bases; junction bases not matched to a gene: 3. The germline V gene has CDR1 MGHDK and CDR2 SYGVNS. CDR3 size: 14 residues. This clonotype originated in a man between 18 and 35 years old in good health and CMV-seronegative. The sequencing input was PBMCs. J is TRBJ1-2 and V is TRBV25-1; 7 bases align to TRBD1. CDR3 sequence: CASSEWGQSYGYTF. The CDR3 DNA is TGTGCCAGCAGTGAATGGGGACAGAGCTATGGCTACACCTTC.